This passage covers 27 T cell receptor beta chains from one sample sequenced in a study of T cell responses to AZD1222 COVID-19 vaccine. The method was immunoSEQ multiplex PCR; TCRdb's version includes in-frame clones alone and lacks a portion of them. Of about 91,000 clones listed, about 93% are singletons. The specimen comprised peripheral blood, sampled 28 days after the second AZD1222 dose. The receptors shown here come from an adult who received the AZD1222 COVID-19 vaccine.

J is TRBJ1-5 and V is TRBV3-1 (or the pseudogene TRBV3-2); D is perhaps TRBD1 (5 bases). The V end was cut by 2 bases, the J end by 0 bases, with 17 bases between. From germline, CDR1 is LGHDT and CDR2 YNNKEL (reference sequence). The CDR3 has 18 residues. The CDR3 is CASSQPKGQTDSNQPQHF. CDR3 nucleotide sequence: TGTGCCAGCAGCCAACCGAAAGGGCAGACAGATAGCAATCAGCCCCAGCATTTT.

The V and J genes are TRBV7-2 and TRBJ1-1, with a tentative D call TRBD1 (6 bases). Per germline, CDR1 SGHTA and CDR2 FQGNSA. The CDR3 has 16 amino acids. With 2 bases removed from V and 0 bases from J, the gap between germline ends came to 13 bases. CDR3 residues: CASSLSPTGLNTEAFF. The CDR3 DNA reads TGTGCCAGCAGCTTATCTCCCACAGGGTTGAACACTGAAGCTTTCTTT.

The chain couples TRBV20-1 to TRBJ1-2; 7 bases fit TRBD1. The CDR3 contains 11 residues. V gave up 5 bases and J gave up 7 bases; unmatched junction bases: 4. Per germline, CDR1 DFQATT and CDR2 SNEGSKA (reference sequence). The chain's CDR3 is CSAGTGAGYTF. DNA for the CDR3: TGCAGTGCTGGAACAGGGGCTGGCTACACCTTC.

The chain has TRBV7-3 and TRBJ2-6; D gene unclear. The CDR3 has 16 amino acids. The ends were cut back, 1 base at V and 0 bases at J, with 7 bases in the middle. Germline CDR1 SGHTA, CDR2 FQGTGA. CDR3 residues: CASSLMPVSGANVLTF. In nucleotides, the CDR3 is TGTGCCAGCAGCTTAATGCCGGTCTCTGGGGCCAACGTCCTGACTTTC.

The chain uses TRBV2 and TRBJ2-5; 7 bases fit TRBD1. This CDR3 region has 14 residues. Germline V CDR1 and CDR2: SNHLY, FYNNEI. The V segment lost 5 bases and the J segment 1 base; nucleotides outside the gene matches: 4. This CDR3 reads CASSPTGIQETQYF. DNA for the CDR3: TGTGCCAGCAGTCCGACAGGGATCCAAGAGACCCAGTACTTC.

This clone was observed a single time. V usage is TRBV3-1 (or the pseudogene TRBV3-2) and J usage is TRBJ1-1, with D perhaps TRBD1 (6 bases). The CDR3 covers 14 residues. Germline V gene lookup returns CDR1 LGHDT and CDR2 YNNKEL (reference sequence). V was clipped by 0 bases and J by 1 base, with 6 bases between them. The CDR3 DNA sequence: TGTGCCAGCAGCCAAGAGGACAGGAACACTGAAGCTTTCTTT. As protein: CASSQEDRNTEAFF.

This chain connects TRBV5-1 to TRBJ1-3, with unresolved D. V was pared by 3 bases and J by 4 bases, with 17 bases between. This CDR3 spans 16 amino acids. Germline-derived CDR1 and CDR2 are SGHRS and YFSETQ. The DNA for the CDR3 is TGCGCCAGCAGCTGGGCCTCGACTGGTTCAGGAAACACCATATATTTT. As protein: CASSWASTGSGNTIYF.

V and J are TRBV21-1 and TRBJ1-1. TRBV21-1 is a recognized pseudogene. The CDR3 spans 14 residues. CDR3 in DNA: TGTGCCAGCACCCGAGGGGACCGGGGCACTGAAGCTTTCTTT. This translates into CASTRGDRGTEAFF.

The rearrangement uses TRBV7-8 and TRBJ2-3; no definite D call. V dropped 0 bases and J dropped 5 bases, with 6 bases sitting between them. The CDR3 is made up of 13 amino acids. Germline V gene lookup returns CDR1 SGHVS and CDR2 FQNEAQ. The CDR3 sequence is CASSLAAGDTQYF. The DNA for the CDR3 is TGTGCCAGCAGCTTAGCAGCCGGAGATACGCAGTATTTT. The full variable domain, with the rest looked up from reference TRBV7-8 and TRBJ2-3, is GAGVSQSPRYKVAKRGQDVALRCDPISGHVSLFWYQQALGQGPEFLTYFQNEAQLDKSGLPSDRFFAERPEGSVSTLKIQRTQQEDSAVYLCASSLAAGDTQYFGPGTRLTVL.

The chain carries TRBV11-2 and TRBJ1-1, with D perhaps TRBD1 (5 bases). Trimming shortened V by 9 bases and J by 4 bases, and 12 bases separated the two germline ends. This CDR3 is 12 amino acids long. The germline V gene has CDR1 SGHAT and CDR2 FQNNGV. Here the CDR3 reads CASLGAGTEAFF. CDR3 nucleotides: TGTGCCAGTCTTGGGGCTGGCACTGAAGCTTTCTTT.

This chain's CDR3 is CAGCRDRGPYGYTF. DNA of the CDR3: TGTGCCGGATGCCGGGACAGGGGGCCCTATGGCTACACCTTC. The chain joins TRBV2 to TRBJ1-2; TRBD1 aligns across 12 bases. The CDR3 contains 14 residues. V was clipped by 11 bases and J by 4 bases; unmatched bases: 8. Germline V CDR1 and CDR2: SNHLY, FYNNEI.

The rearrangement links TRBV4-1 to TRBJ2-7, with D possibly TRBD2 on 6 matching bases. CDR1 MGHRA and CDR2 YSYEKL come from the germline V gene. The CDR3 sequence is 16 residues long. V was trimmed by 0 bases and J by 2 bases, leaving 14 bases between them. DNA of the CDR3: TGCGCCAGCAGCCAAGACGATAGCGGAGAAGCCTACGAGCAGTACTTC. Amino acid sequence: CASSQDDSGEAYEQYF.

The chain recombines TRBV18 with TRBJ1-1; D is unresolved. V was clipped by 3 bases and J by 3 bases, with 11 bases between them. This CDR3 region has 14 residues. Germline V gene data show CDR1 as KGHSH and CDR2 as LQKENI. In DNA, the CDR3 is TGTGCCAGCTCACCGCGAGGCGGAGACACTGAAGCTTTCTTT. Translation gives CASSPRGGDTEAFF.

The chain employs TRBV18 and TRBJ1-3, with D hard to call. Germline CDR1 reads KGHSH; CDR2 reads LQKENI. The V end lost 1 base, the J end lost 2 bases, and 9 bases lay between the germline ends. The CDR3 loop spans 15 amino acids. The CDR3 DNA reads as TGTGCCAGCTCACCACAGAAGACGACTGGAAACACCATATATTTT. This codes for CASSPQKTTGNTIYF.

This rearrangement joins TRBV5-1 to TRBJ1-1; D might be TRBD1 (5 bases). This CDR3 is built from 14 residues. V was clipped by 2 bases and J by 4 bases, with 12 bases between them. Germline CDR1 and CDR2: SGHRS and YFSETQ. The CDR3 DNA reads TGCGCCAGCAGCTTAGGAGAGGGGAGCACTGAAGCTTTCTTT. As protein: CASSLGEGSTEAFF.

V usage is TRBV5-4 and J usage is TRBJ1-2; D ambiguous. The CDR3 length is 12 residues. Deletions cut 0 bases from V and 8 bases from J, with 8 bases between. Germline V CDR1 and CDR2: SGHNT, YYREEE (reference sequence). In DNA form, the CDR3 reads TGTGCCAGCAGCTTGGGCCAAGGAGGCTACACCTTC. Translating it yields CASSLGQGGYTF.

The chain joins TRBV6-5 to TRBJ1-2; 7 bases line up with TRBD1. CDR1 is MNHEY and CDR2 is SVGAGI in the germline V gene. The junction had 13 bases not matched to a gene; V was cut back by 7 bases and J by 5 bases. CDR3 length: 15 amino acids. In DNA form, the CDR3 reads TGTGCCAGCACCGAAGGGCAGGGGGTATGGTATGGCTACACCTTC. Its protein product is CASTEGQGVWYGYTF.

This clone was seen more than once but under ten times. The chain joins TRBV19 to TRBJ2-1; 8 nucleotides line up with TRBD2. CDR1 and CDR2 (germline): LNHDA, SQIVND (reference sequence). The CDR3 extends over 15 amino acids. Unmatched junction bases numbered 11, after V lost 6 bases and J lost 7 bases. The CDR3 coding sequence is TGTGCCAGTAGCCAGGTTGCGGGGGGTAGAAATGAGCAGTTCTTC. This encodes CASSQVAGGRNEQFF.

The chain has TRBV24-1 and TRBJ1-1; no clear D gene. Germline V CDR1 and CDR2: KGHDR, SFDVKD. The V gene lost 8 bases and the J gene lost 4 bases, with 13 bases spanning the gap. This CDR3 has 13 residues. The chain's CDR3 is CATTGSHGTEAFF. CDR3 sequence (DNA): TGTGCCACCACGGGCAGCCACGGCACTGAAGCTTTCTTT.

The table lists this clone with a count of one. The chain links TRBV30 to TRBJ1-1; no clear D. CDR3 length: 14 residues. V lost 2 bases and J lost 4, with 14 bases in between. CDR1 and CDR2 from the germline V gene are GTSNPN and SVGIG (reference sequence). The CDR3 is CAWSRNSGGTEAFF. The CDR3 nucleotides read TGTGCCTGGAGTAGGAACTCCGGCGGCACTGAAGCTTTCTTT.

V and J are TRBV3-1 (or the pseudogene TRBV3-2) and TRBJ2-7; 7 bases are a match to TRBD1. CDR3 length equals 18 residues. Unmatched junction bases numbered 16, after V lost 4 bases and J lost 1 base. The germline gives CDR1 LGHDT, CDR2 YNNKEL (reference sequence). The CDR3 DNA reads TGTGCCAGCAGCCCCCGGGCGGCAATCCCAGGGGGTTCCTACGAGCAGTACTTC. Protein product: CASSPRAAIPGGSYEQYF.

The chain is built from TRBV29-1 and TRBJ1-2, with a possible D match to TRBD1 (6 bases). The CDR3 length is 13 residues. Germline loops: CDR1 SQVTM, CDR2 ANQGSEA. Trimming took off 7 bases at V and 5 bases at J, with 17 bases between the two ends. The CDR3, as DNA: TGCAGCGGACAACTGACAGGCGGATATGGCTACACCTTC. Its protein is CSGQLTGGYGYTF. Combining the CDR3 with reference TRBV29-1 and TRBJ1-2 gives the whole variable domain SAVISQKPSRDICQRGTSLTIQCQVDSQVTMMFWYRQQPGQSLTLIATANQGSEATYESGFVIDKFPISRPNLTFSTLTVSNMSPEDSSIYLCSGQLTGGYGYTFGSGTRLTVV.

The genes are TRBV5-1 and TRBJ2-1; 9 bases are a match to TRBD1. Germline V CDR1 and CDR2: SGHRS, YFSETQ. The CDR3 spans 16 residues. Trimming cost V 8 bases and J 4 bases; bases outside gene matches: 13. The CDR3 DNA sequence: TGCGCCAGTACTACCCAGGGACAGGGCCTTTACAATGAGCAGTTCTTC. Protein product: CASTTQGQGLYNEQFF.

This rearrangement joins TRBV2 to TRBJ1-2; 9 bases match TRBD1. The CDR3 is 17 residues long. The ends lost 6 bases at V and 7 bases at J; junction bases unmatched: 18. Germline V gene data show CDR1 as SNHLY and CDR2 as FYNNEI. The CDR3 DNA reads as TGTGCCAGCAGCCCATCAAACACCCGGGACAGGGTGGGTGGCTACACCTTC. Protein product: CASSPSNTRDRVGGYTF.

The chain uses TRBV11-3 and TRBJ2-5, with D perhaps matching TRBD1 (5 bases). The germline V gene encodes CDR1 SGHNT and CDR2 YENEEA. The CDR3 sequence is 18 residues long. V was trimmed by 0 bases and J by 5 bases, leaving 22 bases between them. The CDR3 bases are TGTGCCAGCAGCTTAGATGGAAACAGGATCCCCTCTAGGGAGACCCAGTACTTC. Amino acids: CASSLDGNRIPSRETQYF.

CDR3 nucleotides: TGTGCCACCAGCAGAGATAAGGGGTTTCCTGGAAACACCATATATTTT. It yields the protein CATSRDKGFPGNTIYF. The chain combines TRBV15 with TRBJ1-3; the D gene is possibly TRBD1 (5 bases). Germline V gene sequence: CDR1 LNHNV, CDR2 YYDKDF (reference sequence). CDR3 length equals 16 residues. Trimming removed 0 bases at V and 2 bases at J, with 11 bases between.

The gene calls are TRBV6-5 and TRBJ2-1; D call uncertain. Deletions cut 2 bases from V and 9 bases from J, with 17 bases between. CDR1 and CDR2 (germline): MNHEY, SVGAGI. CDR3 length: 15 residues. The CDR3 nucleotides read TGTGCCAGCAGTTACGGGTCAGGCGTGCTCGGTGAGCAGTTCTTC. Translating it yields CASSYGSGVLGEQFF.